What follows describes a single T cell receptor (beta chain). No antigen is known for it. The data belong to a study of blood T cells in healthy people across ages. Study outcomes and limitations: Because sorting was not performed, PBMCs prevented conclusive naive versus antigen-experienced comparison.

The germline V and J ends were trimmed by 5 bases and 1 base, with 11 bases remaining between them. This CDR3 has 14 amino acids. Germline V gives CDR1 SQVTM, CDR2 ANQGSEA. Together with a sample-barcoded 5' primer, a J-beta primer mix was included in a second PCR lasting about 6 to 12 cycles. TCRdb re-derived calls from the 5' RACE reads in MiXCR, one entry per CDR3 protein. The sample holds 540,000 or so distinct CDR3 sequences; 27% are singletons and the top ten take around a sixth. Healthy Caucasian individuals from Russia aged 6 to 90 served as donors. They isolated at least 7 million PBMCs from each sample.

This rearrangement joins TRBV29-1 to TRBJ2-2; unclear D gene. The receptor comes from a woman in her 70s in good health. The material sequenced was blood. The CDR3 loop is CSVLPDGNTGELFF. CDR3 DNA sequence: TGCAGCGTTCTCCCCGACGGGAACACCGGGGAGCTGTTTTTT.